The 3 T cell receptor beta chains below were found in one sample sequenced in a study of cytotoxic CD8 clonotypes in ibrutinib-treated CLL. The data were produced by immunoSEQ multiplex PCR, yet TCRdb's version contains in-frame clones alone and is incomplete. The sample includes approximately 160,000 clones, around nine tenths of them seen just once. The sample consisted of PBMCs, taken at disease progression, from a patient treated with ibrutinib. The source of these receptors is a human donor with chronic lymphocytic leukemia.

This rearrangement joins TRBV2 to TRBJ1-2; D is unresolved. Germline V lookup: CDR1 SNHLY, CDR2 FYNNEI. The CDR3 is made up of 12 amino acids. V lost 1 base, J lost 1 base, and 1 base lay in between. CDR3 nucleotide sequence: TGTGCCAGCAGTGAAGTTAACTATGGCTACACCTTC. Amino acid sequence: CASSEVNYGYTF.

V and J are TRBV5-6 and TRBJ1-2; a weak D match, TRBD1 (5 bases). The V gene lost 0 bases and the J gene lost 7 bases, with 13 bases spanning the gap. The CDR3 is 14 amino acids. CDR1 is SGHDT and CDR2 is YYEEEE in the germline V gene. The CDR3 coding sequence is TGTGCCAGCAGCTTGGGCGGGGGTCCCCCTGGCTACACCTTC. Amino acids: CASSLGGGPPGYTF.

The chain couples TRBV7-9 to TRBJ2-7, with D tentatively TRBD2 (6 bases). CDR1 and CDR2 from the germline V gene are SEHNR and FQNEAQ (reference sequence). The V gene lost 8 bases and the J gene lost 4 bases, with 6 bases spanning the gap. This CDR3 has 10 amino acids. The CDR3 DNA follows: TGTGCCAGCGGGAGGTACGAGCAGTACTTC. This translates into CASGRYEQYF.